Given below is one T cell receptor (beta chain) in context. Its antigen remains unidentified. These data originate in a study of shared clonotypes between healthy human individuals. As defined, naive CD8 cells were CD45RO-negative and positively selected for CCR7, with terminally differentiated effector memory CD45RA+ cells excluded. Several immunoSEQ plates held equal portions of the genomic DNA taken from each subset. As originally analysed: ImmunoSEQ supplied junction-only sequences lacking quality scores, so filtering was different. TCRdb keeps only in-frame clones here, not all; method: immunoSEQ multiplex PCR. V and J calls and clone size are given by that table; D and trimming were obtained from the DNA. The sample has about 680,000 clones, 92% seen once; the top ten hold 24%. Study-wide results and limits: The low donor count limited represented genetic and exposure-history diversity.

The germline CDR1 and CDR2 sequences are ENHRY and SYGVKD. With 3 bases clipped from V and 6 bases from J, the junction kept 9 bases outside the gene matches. This CDR3 has 15 amino acids. The rearrangement joins TRBV10-3 to TRBJ1-2; 8 bases map to TRBD1. The TCR comes from a man under 40 in good health. Specimen: naive CD8+ T cells sorted from blood. Here the CDR3 DNA reads TGTGCCATCAGTGAACTCCGGACAGGGACGGATGGCTACACCTTC. Residues: CAISELRTGTDGYTF.